The source of this TCR beta chain is a study of vaccination effects on CD4 cells after COVID-19. Regarding this clone: Its antigen is as yet unknown.

Generated by immunoSEQ multiplex PCR, the TCRdb table keeps only in-frame clones and is missing some. The data show about 27,000 clones, about four fifths seen once. Sequencing in the ViraFEST assay came after antigen-specific CD4+ T cells had been expanded with viral peptide pools, which were used to stimulate PBMC. Culture lasted roughly 9 days before CD4+ T cell isolation. The participants, recipients of two vaccine doses, got either BNT162b2 or mRNA-1273. This clonotype was obtained from a human donor who received a COVID-19 vaccine. Some clones in this sample may be carry-over from other donors' samples. The sample here was CD4+ T cells from PBMCs cultured with HCoV-NL63 spike peptides, taken after COVID-19 vaccination.

In nucleotides, the CDR3 is TGCGCCAGCAGCGCTAGACCGCAGGGGAGTGAGCAGTACGTC. As protein: CASSARPQGSEQYV. V usage is TRBV5-1 and J usage is TRBJ2-7; D may be TRBD1 (6 bases). CDR3 length equals 14 residues. Trimming shortened V by 4 bases and J by 7 bases, and 18 bases separated the two germline ends. Germline V gene data show CDR1 as SGHRS and CDR2 as YFSETQ.